This T cell receptor (beta chain) comes out of a study of vaccination and CD4 T cells after COVID-19. Broader study findings: Among those convalescent, a median around 87% of reactive clones emerged solely post-vaccination.

The CDR3 extends over 12 amino acids. Per germline, CDR1 LNHNV and CDR2 YYDKDF (reference sequence). Trimming pared 5 bases from V and 9 bases from J, leaving 11 bases between. The Oncomine TCR Beta short-read assay was applied to DNA of cultured CD4+ T cells. One entry per CDR3 protein results from TCRdb running MiXCR on the PCR reads. Here the sample spans about 10,000 distinct CDR3 sequences, under 80% being singletons. With respect to this clonotype: As yet, its antigen is unknown.

The treatment is: roughly ten-day PBMC culture with coronavirus spike peptide pools or control peptides (ViraFEST assay). At days 3 and 7, half the medium was exchanged for fresh IL-2 medium. This sequence joins TRBV15 and TRBJ1-5; D remains unclear. Material for sequencing was CD4+ T cells from blood, cultured in vitro. This clonotype originated in a human donor who had recovered from COVID-19. CDR3 sequence (DNA): TGTGCCACCAGCGGAGGGTTTCGGCCCCAGCATTTT. Translated, it gives CATSGGFRPQHF.